Below are 5 T cell receptor beta chains sequenced from a single sample in a study of Ad26.COV2.S vaccination and SARS-CoV-2 variants (TCRdb year 2021). Read against the paper, the sample's treatment or condition label means: roughly 20 received Ad26.COV2.S at low or high dose, single or two shots; 5 received placebo; per-sample allocation not given. For vaccine and placebo recipients, the sequenced repertoires came from samples collected on day 63 after the first injection. The library was built by means of the immunoSEQ multiplex PCR assay. TCRdb limited this immuneACCESS table to in-frame rearrangements with V and J called. A share of clones is missing; checked studies link under half to unresolved V genes, and the rest is unexplained. This sample has 250,000 or so clones in its table, and 87% of those were observed once. The top ten hold 2.9% of the sample. Sequenced here: peripheral blood, sampled in a trial of Ad26.COV2.S vaccine versus placebo. All receptors derive from a person between 18 and 65 years old who received the Ad26.COV2.S COVID-19 vaccine or a placebo.

V is TRBV29-1 and J is TRBJ2-2; a weak D match, TRBD1 (6 bases). CDR1 and CDR2 (germline): SQVTM, ANQGSEA. This CDR3 region has 15 residues. The ends were cut back, 7 bases at V and 1 base at J, with 16 bases in the middle. The CDR3 loop reads CSAKLPGQNTGELFF. The CDR3 bases are TGCAGCGCCAAACTACCGGGACAGAACACCGGGGAGCTGTTTTTT.

Notes on this clone: At one boundary the junction diverges from the germline segment, which might be a read error. This chain uses TRBV7-7 with TRBJ2-2; D gene unclear. This CDR3 has 16 residues. Germline-derived CDR1 and CDR2 are SSHAT and FNYEAQ (reference sequence). CDR3 coding DNA: TGTGCTAGCAGCTTAAATTTACAGACGAACACCGGGGAGCTGTTTTTT. It yields the protein CASSLNLQTNTGELFF.

This chain uses TRBV7-3 with TRBJ1-3; D is possibly TRBD1 (5 bases). CDR3 length: 14 residues. Germline lookup yields CDR1 SGHTA and CDR2 FQGTGA. Trimming stripped 3 bases from V and 7 bases from J, with 13 bases between. The CDR3 DNA reads TGTGCCAGCAGCTTGGGTCCGGGGGTTAACACCATATATTTT. It translates to CASSLGPGVNTIYF.

This clone was seen just once. The chain employs TRBV6-1 and TRBJ2-3; the D gene is possibly TRBD2 (6 bases). V was pared by 2 bases and J by 7 bases, with 10 bases between. The CDR3 has 13 amino acids. Germline CDR1 MNHNS, CDR2 SASEGT. The CDR3 protein is CASSENGGNTQYF. In DNA form, the CDR3 reads TGTGCCAGCAGTGAAAACGGGGGAAATACGCAGTATTTT.

V and J are TRBV5-4 and TRBJ1-2; possibly TRBD1 for D (5 bases). Germline V gives CDR1 SGHNT, CDR2 YYREEE (reference sequence). Trimming cost V 2 bases and J 4 bases, with 15 bases left between them. The CDR3 contains 15 residues. The CDR3 sequence: CASSFERGAGYGYTF. CDR3 nucleotide sequence: TGTGCCAGCAGCTTCGAACGAGGGGCGGGCTATGGCTACACCTTC.